This passage covers 25 T cell receptor beta chains from one sample sequenced in a study of CD8+ T cells in alopecia areata. RNA was isolated and reverse transcribed to cDNA, the sequencing template. The protocol was immunoSEQ multiplex PCR, while the TCRdb copy is restricted to in-frame clones and leaves out a portion. The table lists 150,000 or so clones, roughly 63% of them singletons. As to treatment: oral pan-JAK inhibitor, 5-10 mg twice daily. The sequencing here drew on CD4+ T cells sorted from blood, taken around week 55, from a patient treated with tofacitinib. Receptors originate from a human donor with alopecia areata.

The V gene is TRBV10-3, the J gene TRBJ2-5; 7 bases map to TRBD1. The CDR3 contains 13 residues. Germline loops: CDR1 ENHRY, CDR2 SYGVKD. The J segment lost 0 bases and the V segment lost 10 bases, leaving 5 bases of the junction unmatched. DNA of the CDR3: TGTGCCACCGAGGGGGCTGACCAAGAGACCCAGTACTTC. Its translation: CATEGADQETQYF.

The chain couples TRBV4-2 to TRBJ1-4; D remains ambiguous. V lost 1 base, J lost 7 bases, and 13 bases lay in between. CDR1 and CDR2 from the germline V gene are LGHNA and YNFKEQ. The CDR3 contains 15 residues. CDR3 protein: CASSQGEERSEKLFF. CDR3 nucleotides: TGTGCCAGCAGCCAAGGAGAGGAAAGGAGTGAAAAACTGTTTTTT.

This chain connects TRBV30 to TRBJ1-6; D uncertain. This CDR3 spans 11 amino acids. With 5 bases removed from V and 7 bases from J, the gap between germline ends came to 6 bases. Germline values: CDR1 GTSNPN, CDR2 SVGIG (reference sequence). The CDR3 DNA follows: TGTGCCTGGGACAAAAATTCACCCCTCCACTTT. This gives the protein CAWDKNSPLHF.

The chain uses TRBV9 and TRBJ1-3; 7 bases fit TRBD1. Looked up from germline, CDR1 is SGDLS and CDR2 is YYNGEE. CDR3 length equals 15 residues. Trimming took 3 bases from V and 4 from J; bases not matched to a gene: 7. Here the CDR3 reads CASSARQGTGNTIYF. In DNA form, the CDR3 reads TGTGCCAGCAGCGCCAGACAGGGAACGGGAAACACCATATATTTT.

This sequence joins TRBV7-9 and TRBJ2-3; D is ambiguous. The CDR3 totals 11 residues. Germline CDR1 is SEHNR and CDR2 is FQNEAQ (reference sequence). V was cut by 1 base and J by 12 bases, with 8 bases left in between. As DNA, the CDR3 is TGTGCCAGCAGCTTAGTTCCAGTTCAGTATTTT. Amino acids: CASSLVPVQYF.

The CDR3 DNA follows: TGTGCCTGGAGTAGACTTCGGGAGGACGAGCAGTACTTC. This translates into CAWSRLREDEQYF. The chain employs TRBV30 and TRBJ2-7, with TRBD2 matching over 7 bases. Germline CDR1 reads GTSNPN; CDR2 reads SVGIG (reference sequence). The CDR3 runs to 13 residues. The V and J ends lost 2 bases and 5 bases, in that order; junction bases with no gene match: 6.

This clone is a singleton in its sample. The V and J genes are TRBV29-1 and TRBJ1-1; tentatively, D is TRBD1 (5 bases). This CDR3 region has 14 residues. V was cut by 1 base and J by 3 bases, with 12 bases left in between. From germline, CDR1 is SQVTM and CDR2 ANQGSEA. CDR3 loop: CSVEVMGLHTEAFF. The DNA for the CDR3 is TGCAGCGTTGAAGTAATGGGGCTTCACACTGAAGCTTTCTTT.

The rearrangement links TRBV30 to TRBJ2-4; D is uncertain. Germline CDR1 reads GTSNPN; CDR2 reads SVGIG (reference sequence). V lost 2 bases and J 9 bases, leaving 11 bases between the germline ends. CDR3 length: 12 residues. DNA for the CDR3: TGTGCCTGGAGTACCGTAGCAGGCATTCAGTACTTC. Residues: CAWSTVAGIQYF.

The J gene is TRBJ1-2, the V gene TRBV29-1; 8 bases fit TRBD1. Looked up from germline, CDR1 is SQVTM and CDR2 is ANQGSEA. V dropped 8 bases and J dropped 7; count of bases not matched to a gene: 9. The CDR3 sequence is 12 residues long. This CDR3 reads CSCSGQELGYTF. For the CDR3, the DNA is TGCAGCTGTTCGGGACAGGAGCTTGGCTACACCTTC.

This clone was observed a handful of times. The V and J genes are TRBV29-1 and TRBJ2-7; D is unresolved. The CDR3 covers 14 residues. V was clipped by 7 bases and J by 2 bases, with 18 bases between them. Germline-derived CDR1 and CDR2 are SQVTM and ANQGSEA. CDR3 in DNA: TGCAGCGCCCTGAAGGAGACACCTCCCTACGAGCAGTACTTC. Amino acid sequence: CSALKETPPYEQYF.

V gene TRBV23-1 combines with J gene TRBJ2-7; maybe TRBD2 (5 bases). TRBV23-1 has ORF status, its function being uncertain. With 2 bases removed from V and 6 bases from J, the gap between germline ends came to 11 bases. The CDR3 has 13 residues. As DNA, the CDR3 is TGCGCCAGCAGTCAAAAGATCGGAGGCGAGCAGTACTTC. Translated: CASSQKIGGEQYF.

This clone was detected a few times. The V and J genes are TRBV13 and TRBJ1-6, with D hard to call. The CDR3 has 13 residues. Germline V gene lookup returns CDR1 PRHDT and CDR2 FYEKMQ (reference sequence). Trimming cost V 5 bases and J 6 bases, with 8 bases left between them. The CDR3 region is CASSRDPNSPLHF. CDR3 nucleotides: TGTGCCAGCAGCCGAGACCCTAATTCACCCCTCCACTTT.

In this sample, this clone turned up a few times. The chain recombines TRBV11-2 with TRBJ2-7, with D maybe TRBD1 (6 bases). Looked up from germline, CDR1 is SGHAT and CDR2 is FQNNGV. The ends were cut back, 5 bases at V and 7 bases at J, with 18 bases in the middle. This CDR3 comprises 14 residues. The CDR3 here is CASSQLYRVGEQYF. The CDR3 DNA sequence: TGTGCCAGCAGCCAACTTTACAGGGTGGGGGAGCAGTACTTC.

This clone occurred a few times. The CDR3 region has the DNA TGTGCCAGCAGTGACGACAGGAATCCCCAGTTCTTC. It is translated as CASSDDRNPQFF. V and J are TRBV2 and TRBJ2-1; D might be TRBD1 (6 bases). Germline loops: CDR1 SNHLY, CDR2 FYNNEI. This CDR3 contains 12 residues. V shed 3 bases and J shed 13 bases, with 13 bases lying between them.

CDR3 loop: CAISETGDGYTF. Here the CDR3 DNA reads TGTGCCATCAGCGAGACAGGGGATGGCTACACCTTC. The chain couples TRBV10-3 to TRBJ1-2; 8 bases map to TRBD1. V shed 6 bases, J shed 6 bases, and the junction held 3 bases outside the gene matches. CDR1 is ENHRY and CDR2 is SYGVKD in the germline V gene. The CDR3 loop spans 12 amino acids.

This clone has only a few counts. The V call is TRBV7-9, the J call TRBJ2-5; 7 bases line up with TRBD1. V shed 3 bases and J 0 bases; nucleotides not matched to a gene: 4. This CDR3 region has 15 residues. In germline, CDR1 is SEHNR, CDR2 FQNEAQ (reference sequence). The CDR3 is CASSFRDRNQETQYF. The CDR3 coding sequence is TGTGCCAGCAGCTTTAGGGACAGAAACCAAGAGACCCAGTACTTC.

This chain uses TRBV2 with TRBJ1-2, with D uncertain. V lost 10 bases, J lost 4 bases, and 10 bases lay in between. The V gene's germline CDR1 is SNHLY and CDR2 FYNNEI. The CDR3 loop spans 11 amino acids. CDR3 DNA sequence: TGTGCCAAGAGGGTGTCCTATGGCTACACCTTC. It is translated as CAKRVSYGYTF.

The CDR3 DNA reads TGTGCCAGCAGTGAAGGGGGCAGGGGCAACTATGGCTACACCTTC. Translated, it gives CASSEGGRGNYGYTF. The chain is built from TRBV2 and TRBJ1-2, with D possibly matching TRBD1 (6 bases). Germline V CDR1 and CDR2: SNHLY, FYNNEI. This CDR3 is 15 amino acids long. Trimming took off 1 base at V and 2 bases at J, with 11 bases between the two ends.

This clone was seen only a few times. The final CDR3 position lacks the conserved phenylalanine or tryptophan, pointing to a likely read error. V is TRBV29-1 and J is TRBJ2-7; 8 nucleotides agree with TRBD2. Germline assignment: CDR1 SQVTM and CDR2 ANQGSEA. V dropped 4 bases and J dropped 5; count of bases not matched to a gene: 13. The CDR3 consists of 15 residues. DNA of the CDR3: TGCAGCGTTGGGGTCGCGGGGGGCCCCTCGGACGAGCAGTACCTC. It translates to CSVGVAGGPSDEQYL.

This clone was seen a handful of times. The gene calls are TRBV28 and TRBJ2-1; D gene unclear. The germline V gene has CDR1 MDHEN and CDR2 SYDVKM. This CDR3 contains 14 residues. V gave up 10 bases and J gave up 2 bases, with 15 bases separating them. CDR3: CATVAAHPYNEQFF. The CDR3 bases are TGTGCCACAGTGGCTGCACATCCCTACAATGAGCAGTTCTTC.

This clone was picked up a small number of times. The chain joins TRBV10-3 to TRBJ1-2, with 9 bases matching TRBD1. The trim removed 6 bases at V and 2 bases at J, leaving 4 bases unmatched. From germline, CDR1 is ENHRY and CDR2 SYGVKD. The CDR3 loop spans 14 amino acids. Written as DNA, the CDR3 is TGTGCCATCAGAGGGGACAGGGAAAACTATGGCTACACCTTC. Translation: CAIRGDRENYGYTF.

This clone is a singleton in its sample. The V gene is TRBV4-1, the J gene TRBJ1-5; maybe TRBD1 (5 bases). The V gene lost 2 bases and the J gene lost 0 bases, with 11 bases spanning the gap. CDR1 is MGHRA, CDR2 YSYEKL, per germline. This CDR3 has 16 amino acids. The CDR3 bases are TGCGCCAGCAGCCAATCAGCAGGGCATAGCAATCAGCCCCAGCATTTT. Its protein product is CASSQSAGHSNQPQHF.

The chain has TRBV10-3 and TRBJ2-2; D may correspond to TRBD1 or TRBD2 (5 bases each). Germline V gene lookup returns CDR1 ENHRY and CDR2 SYGVKD. The CDR3 spans 14 residues. Trimming pared 7 bases from V and 7 bases from J, leaving 16 bases between. CDR3 sequence: CAITGTPTSGELFF. CDR3 nucleotides: TGTGCCATCACCGGGACCCCTACAAGCGGGGAGCTGTTTTTT.

About this clone: Other DNA sequences in this sample translate to the same CDR3. The chain couples TRBV27 to TRBJ1-1, with 7 nucleotides matching TRBD1. Looked up from germline, CDR1 is MNHEY and CDR2 is SMNVEV (reference sequence). The CDR3 contains 12 residues. The ends lost 3 bases at V and 5 bases at J; junction bases unmatched: 0. The CDR3 coding sequence is TGTGCCAGCAGTTTCAGGGGGACTGAAGCTTTCTTT. As protein: CASSFRGTEAFF.

The chain combines TRBV30 with TRBJ2-6, with 9 bases aligning to TRBD1. Germline CDR1 is GTSNPN and CDR2 is SVGIG (reference sequence). The CDR3 loop spans 18 amino acids. V lost 6 bases, J lost 3 bases, and 15 bases stayed unmatched. The CDR3 DNA sequence: TGTGCCTGTGACTTCCCGGGACAGGGTGACGGTGGGGCCAACGTCCTGACTTTC. Protein: CACDFPGQGDGGANVLTF. Looking up the rest from reference TRBV30 and TRBJ2-6 gives the full variable domain: SQTIHQWPATLVQPVGSPLSLECTVEGTSNPNLYWYRQAAGRGLQLLFYSVGIGQISSEVPQNLSASRPQDRQFILSSKKLLLSDSGFYLCACDFPGQGDGGANVLTFGAGSRLTVL.